A selection of T cell receptor beta chains follows, all from one sample in a study of T cell responses to AZD1222 COVID-19 vaccine. Here immunoSEQ multiplex PCR was the method, and the copy in TCRdb shows in-frame clones only, minus some. The table shows approximately 150,000 clones, with more than 85% occurring only once. Sample: peripheral blood, taken on day 0 of MenACWY control vaccination. These receptors were obtained from an adult in good health. CDR3s include the opening cysteine and the closing phenylalanine or tryptophan. Fields, in order: clone size, V gene, CDR3 protein. Not every row has a clone size; where given, it reads once, few, many or a size class.

few	TRBV6-5	CASSYGQLDQPQHF
NA	TRBV19	CASRIGQERPIRNVAKEKLFF
NA	TRBV5-1	CASSFVGTGVQGTQYF
once	TRBV7-2	CASSGWSEQYF
NA	TRBV6-5	CASGERGASNQPQHF
NA	TRBV4-3	CASSQDSGQGASGYTF
NA	TRBV4-1	CASRWTDDSNQPQHF
NA	TRBV7-8	CASSLARDRGRSSYGYTF
NA	TRBV6-5	CASMRQGNTEAFF
NA	TRBV19	CASSMENPTGEAFF
NA	TRBV7-9	CASSFDRDTEAFF
once	TRBV12-5	CASAGSDPNSPLHF
NA	TRBV30	CAWRERNEQFF
once	TRBV6-5	CASSWGEGLAEAFF
NA	TRBV7-9	CASSFAGSGTEAFF
NA	TRBV18	CASSPGAGPQETQYF
NA	TRBV4-2	CASSQETGTYGYTF
NA	TRBV6-6	CASRAPTGWDYGYTF
NA	TRBV11-2	CASSHIYSGNTIYF
NA	TRBV10-3	CAISGQDSYSPLHF
NA	TRBV10-2	CASSPSSGRTYEQYF
NA	TRBV30	CAWSVGVVTNYGYTF
NA	TRBV5-6	CASSGRRQGFEETQYF
NA	TRBV19	CASRSSGRNQPQHF
NA	TRBV5-4	CASKTGNEQYF
NA	TRBV19	CASSEYNEQFF
NA	TRBV7-8	CASSSDGTVNQPQHF